This is a list of T cell receptor beta chains from one sample in a study of blood T cell repertoires in COVID-19. The data were produced by immunoSEQ multiplex PCR, yet TCRdb's version contains in-frame clones alone and is incomplete. Here the sample spans 120,000 to 150,000 clones, 84% being singletons. Sequenced material: peripheral blood. All receptors come from a human donor in a cohort sampled during active COVID-19. CDR3s include the opening cysteine and the closing phenylalanine or tryptophan. The D gene is left open where the match is weak. A row's size may be missing; if present it is once, few, many or a size class.

>TRBV4-2|TRBD1|TRBJ2-2|few
CASSLQGTGLLRDTGELFF
TGTGCCAGCAGCCTTCAAGGGACAGGACTCTTAAGGGACACCGGGGAGCTGTTTTTT
>TRBV3-1/TRBV3-2|TRBD1|TRBJ1-5|.
CASSPRGPKQPQHF
TGTGCCAGCAGCCCTAGGGGGCCTAAGCAGCCCCAGCATTTT
>TRBV12-3/TRBV12-4|.|TRBJ1-1|.
CASSILTEAFF
TGTGCCAGCAGTATTCTGACTGAAGCTTTCTTT
>TRBV28|TRBD2|TRBJ2-1|.
CASGPPRSREGGEQFF
TGTGCCAGCGGTCCCCCGCGGTCTAGGGAGGGTGGTGAGCAGTTCTTC
>TRBV24-1|TRBD2|TRBJ2-1|few
CATSDFASGGKGEQFF
TGTGCCACCAGTGATTTTGCTAGCGGGGGGAAGGGTGAGCAGTTCTTC
>TRBV6-5|TRBD2|TRBJ2-2|.
CASRNSGGGTGELFF
TGTGCCAGCAGGAACTCCGGGGGGGGCACCGGGGAGCTGTTTTTT
>TRBV21-1|.|TRBJ1-1|few
CASSKGRKGRAEAFF
TGTGCCAGCAGCAAAGGGAGAAAAGGGAGGGCTGAAGCTTTCTTT
>TRBV5-6|.|TRBJ2-7|.
CASSLTGVYEQYF
TGTGCCAGCAGCTTGACGGGGGTCTACGAGCAGTACTTC
>TRBV6-9|TRBD1|TRBJ1-2|.
CASSYCLGQVYGYTF
TGTGCCAGCAGTTATTGTCTGGGACAGGTCTATGGCTACACCTTC
>TRBV6-5|TRBD1|TRBJ1-2|.
CASRFPGQGGIYTF
TGTGCCAGCAGATTCCCGGGACAGGGAGGAATCTACACCTTC
>TRBV9|TRBD1|TRBJ2-3|.
CASSGGTGISDTQYF
TGTGCCAGCAGCGGCGGGACAGGTATATCGGATACGCAGTATTTT
>TRBV6-1|.|TRBJ1-3|.
CASSDLPSGNTIYF
TGTGCCAGCAGTGATCTACCCTCTGGAAACACCATATATTTT
>TRBV9|TRBD1|TRBJ1-2|.
CASSLGTGNYGYTF
TGTGCCAGCAGCCTAGGGACAGGGAACTATGGCTACACCTTC
>TRBV4-3|.|TRBJ1-2|.
CASSQDSGNTPRYTF
TGCGCCAGCAGCCAAGACTCAGGGAACACCCCCCGCTACACCTTC
>TRBV28|.|TRBJ2-2|few
CASSLFRTGELFF
TGTGCCAGCAGTTTATTTCGCACCGGGGAGCTGTTTTTT
>TRBV18|.|TRBJ1-1|.
CASSPGIRRTEAFF
TGTGCCAGCTCACCAGGAATCCGGAGGACTGAAGCTTTCTTT
>TRBV11-2|TRBD2|TRBJ2-1|.
CASSLDDFGGAGSYNEQFF
TGTGCCAGCAGCTTAGATGACTTCGGGGGGGCCGGGTCCTACAATGAGCAGTTCTTC
>TRBV18|.|TRBJ2-5|.
CASSPSRETQYF
TGTGCCAGCTCACCATCCCGAGAGACCCAGTACTTC
>TRBV18|TRBD1|TRBJ1-5|.
CASSPPGGQGLQPQHF
TGTGCCAGCTCACCACCGGGGGGACAGGGTTTACAGCCCCAGCATTTT
>TRBV5-4|TRBD1|TRBJ1-4|.
CASSRQGEKLFF
TGTGCCAGCAGTCGACAGGGTGAAAAACTGTTTTTT
>TRBV7-9|.|TRBJ1-1|.
CASSSRTAMNTEAFF
TGTGCCAGCAGCTCCCGGACAGCTATGAACACTGAAGCTTTCTTT
>TRBV20-1|.|TRBJ2-3|once
CSASLGGAPDTQYF
TGCAGTGCTAGTCTGGGGGGGGCCCCAGATACGCAGTATTTT
>TRBV25-1|.|TRBJ1-6|.
CASSATVTLNNSPLHF
TGTGCCAGCAGTGCGACAGTGACCCTTAATAATTCACCCCTCCACTTT
>TRBV2|.|TRBJ1-2|.
CASSEARTAYGYTF
TGTGCCAGCAGTGAAGCGAGGACAGCCTATGGCTACACCTTC
>TRBV6-5|TRBD1|TRBJ2-5|.
CASSRDRGREETQYF
TGTGCCAGCAGTAGGGACAGGGGGCGGGAAGAGACCCAGTACTTC
>TRBV4-2|.|TRBJ1-4|.
CASSQEYRGNEKLFF
TGTGCCAGCAGCCAAGAATATAGGGGTAATGAAAAACTGTTTTTT